A selection of T cell receptor beta chains follows, all from one sample in a study of cytomegalovirus exposure and HLA in healthy donors. This table comes from immunoSEQ multiplex PCR, and its TCRdb copy is limited to in-frame clones, with some not included. The table has about 130,000 clones, about three quarters seen once. The material sequenced was PBMCs. The receptors were gathered from a man aged 35 to 55 in good health and CMV-seropositive. The conserved cysteine and the conserved F or W are not part of the CDR3 here.

j_call | v_call | cdr3_aa
TRBJ2-2 | TRBV7-6 | ASSLMGGGELF
TRBJ1-1 | TRBV6-5 | ASSYGTALEAF
TRBJ2-7 | TRBV7-2 | ASATASTGASYEQY
TRBJ2-3 | TRBV27 | ASSPPPDRADTQY
TRBJ2-2 | TRBV4-2 | ASSPNTGELF
TRBJ1-5 | TRBV28 | ASSYHLQGSNQPQH
TRBJ2-3 | TRBV28 | ASSFEFRLGLELSTDTQY
TRBJ1-2 | TRBV28 | ASSLIQGTHSNYGYT
TRBJ1-5 | TRBV27 | ASSYGQVNQPQH
TRBJ1-2 | TRBV11-1 | ASTNRQGKYGYT
TRBJ2-7 | TRBV5-4 | ASSPTGVGLYEQY
TRBJ1-2 | TRBV29-1 | SVEVRIGKDYYGYT
TRBJ2-5 | TRBV29-1 | SGGGQGETQY
TRBJ2-5 | TRBV7-2 | ASSGSGKETQY
TRBJ1-1 | TRBV7-2 | ASSSQASTEAF
TRBJ1-6 | TRBV5-1 | ASSPGQGYDSPLH
TRBJ2-5 | TRBV7-8 | ASSYPETQY
TRBJ2-1 | TRBV28 | ASSSLSGGAYNEQF
TRBJ2-6 | TRBV11-2 | ASSLDRGFSGANVLT
TRBJ1-5 | TRBV27 | ASSVRQGANQPQH
TRBJ2-7 | TRBV13 | ASSLRDSSYEQY
TRBJ1-2 | TRBV4-1 | ASSPFTGNYGYT
TRBJ1-6 | TRBV5-1 | ASSLGGHNSPLH
TRBJ1-5 | TRBV2 | ASRRSSNQPQH